Sequencing of this T cell receptor (beta chain) was carried out in a study of persistence of HIV-infected CD4 T cells. Sequencing used immunoSEQ version 4 in survey mode. Clones were sequenced by immunoSEQ multiplex PCR, and TCRdb holds only the in-frame ones, with some missing. The sample carries about 40,000 clones, around 78% recorded once. Cells were stimulated with overlapping HIV-1 Gag 15-mer peptides. CD40L-negative CD69-negative CD45RO-high memory CD4+ T cells were sorted as populations depleted of antigen-responding cells. Donors had CD4+ T cell counts above 400 cells/uL and were CMV-seropositive. Notes on the study in general: Degenerate expanded CDR3beta sequences were enriched among CMV- and Gag-responding cells. Within sorted populations, more oligoclonal TCRs accompanied more oligoclonal proviruses.

This clone has just a few counts. Its antigen is still unknown. This clonotype originated in an adult man with HIV who was CMV-seropositive. Here the sequenced sample was CD4+ T cells sorted from PBMCs after roughly 18-hour stimulation, taken from a patient who received antiretroviral therapy.

The CDR3 region is CASSFRGATNEKLFF. CDR3 nucleotide sequence: TGTGCCAGCAGCTTCCGGGGGGCAACTAATGAAAAACTGTTTTTT. The chain links TRBV5-6 to TRBJ1-4; possibly TRBD1 for D (5 bases). Germline CDR1 and CDR2: SGHDT and YYEEEE. Trimming took 2 bases from V and 0 from J, leaving 8 bases between them. The CDR3 extends over 15 amino acids.